This TCR beta chain was sequenced in a study of shared clonotypes between healthy human individuals. For this clone: The identical CDR3 is also encoded by other nucleotide sequences in the sample.

The repertoire was sequenced with immunoSEQ multiplex PCR; TCRdb's copy has only in-frame clones and lacks some. This table has about 2 million clones, roughly 95% appearing once. The CDR3 covers 12 residues. Germline loops: CDR1 MDHEN, CDR2 SYDVKM. With 2 bases removed from V and 7 bases from J, the gap between germline ends came to 6 bases. CD45RO-negative cells were positively selected for CCR7, leaving out terminally differentiated effector memory CD45RA+ cells. The TCR sequence derives from a man between 18 and 29 years old in good health. Sequencing was done on a sample of naive CD8+ T cells sorted from blood. J is TRBJ1-5 and V is TRBV28; D is unresolved. The CDR3 is CASSLGGQPQHF. Written as DNA, the CDR3 is TGTGCCAGCAGTTTAGGCGGACAGCCCCAGCATTTT.